The 16 T cell receptor beta chains below come from one sample, sequenced in a study of blood T cells in healthy people across ages. Alongside a J-beta primer mix, a sample-barcoded 5' primer served in a second PCR lasting 7 to 11 cycles. TCRdb reprocessed the 5' RACE reads with MiXCR, giving one entry per CDR3 protein. This sample has fewer than 700,000 distinct CDR3 sequences, with 45% to 55% found just once. The sequencing sample was made of blood. All receptors derive from a man older than 75 in good health.

The chain's CDR3 is CSVRTSGNEQFF. CDR3 nucleotides: TGCAGCGTCAGGACTAGCGGAAATGAGCAGTTCTTC. The rearrangement uses TRBV29-1 and TRBJ2-1, with 10 positions matching TRBD2. After removal of 6 bases from V and 7 bases from J, the junction contained 3 bases not matched to a gene. Germline V gene sequence: CDR1 SQVTM, CDR2 ANQGSEA. The CDR3 has 12 amino acids.

V is TRBV2 and J is TRBJ1-5; weak D call: TRBD1 (6 bases). The CDR3 is 13 amino acids. The ends were cut back, 6 bases at V and 4 bases at J, with 10 bases in the middle. CDR1 is SNHLY and CDR2 is FYNNEI in the germline V gene. This CDR3 reads CASRPTGNQPQHF. CDR3 nucleotide sequence: TGTGCCAGCAGACCCACAGGGAATCAGCCCCAGCATTTT.

The rearrangement joins TRBV20-1 to TRBJ1-5; 9 bases agree with TRBD1. V lost 2 bases, J lost 4 bases, and 6 bases stayed unmatched. The CDR3 sequence is 15 residues long. Germline CDR1 is DFQATT and CDR2 is SNEGSKA (reference sequence). The DNA of the CDR3 is TGCAGTGCTAGATCCCTCGACAGGGGGAATCAGCCCCAGCATTTT. Translating it yields CSARSLDRGNQPQHF.

In this sample, this clonotype turned up a few times. The genes are TRBV6-5 and TRBJ1-5; unclear D gene. The V end was cut by 5 bases, the J end by 6 bases, with 11 bases between. CDR1 and CDR2 (germline): MNHEY, SVGAGI. This CDR3 comprises 13 residues. The CDR3 is CASSDTLSQPQHF. The CDR3 bases are TGTGCCAGCAGTGACACCCTGTCTCAGCCCCAGCATTTT.

The chain uses TRBV29-1 and TRBJ1-2; 9 nucleotides line up with TRBD1. Losses at the gene ends were 6 bases for V and 10 bases for J; bases not matched to a gene: 9. CDR1 SQVTM and CDR2 ANQGSEA come from the germline V gene. This CDR3 comprises 12 residues. The CDR3 reads CSVTGRTGVYTF. CDR3 DNA: TGCAGCGTGACCGGGAGGACAGGGGTCTACACCTTC.

The CDR3 DNA sequence: TGTGCCAGCAGCTTAGCATCCCACGTAGCGGGAGGGCCCAAGTATTTT. Translating gives CASSLASHVAGGPKYF. V and J are TRBV7-2 and TRBJ2-3; 11 bases agree with TRBD2. V shed 0 bases, J shed 13 bases, and the junction held 12 bases outside the gene matches. CDR1 is SGHTA and CDR2 is FQGNSA in the germline V gene. CDR3 length: 16 residues.

This rearrangement joins TRBV6-5 to TRBJ1-5; D not resolved. V lost 6 bases and J 5 bases, leaving 11 bases between the germline ends. Per the germline V gene, CDR1 is MNHEY and CDR2 is SVGAGI. This CDR3 is 13 amino acids long. The CDR3 reads CASSKSGYQPQHF. DNA for the CDR3: TGTGCCAGCAGCAAATCCGGTTATCAGCCCCAGCATTTT.

A single count supports this clonotype. A much bigger clone sits one base away, suggesting this may be a read error. CDR3 sequence (DNA): TGTGCCAGCAGTTACTCGGGGAGGGAAGGAGAGACCCAGTTCTTC. Translation: CASSYSGREGETQFF. The chain couples TRBV6-6 to TRBJ2-1, with TRBD2 matching over 7 bases. Looked up from germline, CDR1 is MNHNY and CDR2 is SVGAGI (reference sequence). This CDR3 comprises 15 residues. V trimming: 0 bases; J trimming: 13 bases; junction bases outside the gene matches: 12.

The V gene is TRBV7-9, the J gene TRBJ1-4, with 7 bases that match TRBD1. The trim removed 5 bases at V and 8 bases at J, leaving 8 bases unmatched. Germline lookup yields CDR1 SEHNR and CDR2 FQNEAQ (reference sequence). CDR3 length: 14 residues. CDR3 residues: CASSQDRGPEKLFF. CDR3 nucleotide sequence: TGTGCCAGCAGCCAGGATAGGGGGCCAGAAAAACTGTTTTTT.

The chain is built from TRBV20-1 and TRBJ2-3, with 8 bases matching TRBD2. This CDR3 region has 16 residues. Germline assignment: CDR1 DFQATT and CDR2 SNEGSKA (reference sequence). Trimming cost V 5 bases and J 2 bases; bases outside gene matches: 12. The CDR3 DNA is TGCAGTGCTGTAGACGGACTAGCAGGCCCCACAGATACGCAGTATTTT. Protein: CSAVDGLAGPTDTQYF.

In the case of this clonotype: Germline and junction disagree at one end, which may indicate a read error. The genes are TRBV28 and TRBJ2-7, with D perhaps matching TRBD2 (6 bases). CDR1 and CDR2 (germline): MDHEN, SYDVKM. The CDR3 contains 15 residues. The chain's CDR3 is CTSSLLASTSYEQYF. DNA of the CDR3: TGTACCAGCAGTTTACTAGCTTCGACCTCCTACGAGCAGTACTTC.

This clonotype occurred once. This chain links TRBV28 with TRBJ2-3; D may be TRBD2 (6 bases). Germline V gene sequence: CDR1 MDHEN, CDR2 SYDVKM. The CDR3 has 15 residues. Between the trimmed V and J ends, which lost 6 bases and 2 bases, there was a span of 15 bases. The CDR3 nucleotides read TGTGCCAGCAGCCCTAGCGTCGGGCACACAGATACGCAGTATTTT. The encoded protein is CASSPSVGHTDTQYF.

Ten or more counts support this clonotype. V usage is TRBV28 and J usage is TRBJ1-5; D call uncertain. CDR1 MDHEN and CDR2 SYDVKM come from the germline V gene. Trimming cost V 2 bases and J 2 bases, with 4 bases left between them. The CDR3 is 13 residues long. CDR3 DNA sequence: TGTGCCAGCAGTTTAATCGGCAATCAGCCCCAGCATTTT. It is translated as CASSLIGNQPQHF. Using reference TRBV28 and TRBJ1-5 for the parts outside the CDR3, the full variable domain is DVKVTQSSRYLVKRTGEKVFLECVQDMDHENMFWYRQDPGLGLRLIYFSYDVKMKEKGDIPEGYSVSREKKERFSLILESASTNQTSMYLCASSLIGNQPQHFGDGTRLSIL.

The chain links TRBV10-3 to TRBJ1-5; 8 positions agree with TRBD1. The CDR3 runs to 15 residues. Losses at the gene ends were 2 bases for V and 8 bases for J; bases not matched to a gene: 8. Germline V gene lookup returns CDR1 ENHRY and CDR2 SYGVKD. The chain's CDR3 is CAISEGDRGWEPQHF. The CDR3 DNA sequence: TGTGCCATCAGTGAGGGTGACAGGGGATGGGAGCCCCAGCATTTT.

This chain connects TRBV29-1 to TRBJ2-1, with TRBD2 matching over 8 bases. Germline CDR1 SQVTM, CDR2 ANQGSEA. The CDR3 has 14 residues. J gave up 4 bases and V 7 bases, and 9 bases lay outside the gene matches. As DNA, the CDR3 is TGCAGCGGGTCGACGGGGGGGGAGTACAATGAGCAGTTCTTC. It yields the protein CSGSTGGEYNEQFF.

The V and J genes are TRBV9 and TRBJ2-4; a possible D gene is TRBD1 (5 bases). The germline V gene encodes CDR1 SGDLS and CDR2 YYNGEE. V shed 4 bases and J shed 5 bases, with 16 bases lying between them. The CDR3 extends over 15 amino acids. In DNA form, the CDR3 reads TGTGCCAGCAGCCCAATGACAGTTGGGGAAAACATTCAGTACTTC. This encodes CASSPMTVGENIQYF. The full variable domain, in which reference TRBV9 and TRBJ2-4 provide the parts outside the CDR3, is DSGVTQTPKHLITATGQRVTLRCSPRSGDLSVYWYQQSLDQGLQFLIQYYNGEERAKGNILERFSAQQFPDLHSELNLSSLELGDSALYFCASSPMTVGENIQYFGAGTRLSVL.